The 20 T cell receptor beta chains below all came from one sample that was sequenced in a study of T cells in Graves' hyperthyroidism and ophthalmopathy (dated by TCRdb to the late 2010s). To prepare the library, multiplex PCR was applied. This sample was sequenced with an Illumina HiSeq 2000. The TCR beta CDR3 regions were amplified from RNA transcripts. The first round of RT-PCR for the TCR CDR3 was performed with the HTBI primer set and the Qiagen OneStep RT-PCR kit. TCRdb trimmed public reads at Q25 via fastp, called clones via MiXCR and kept in-frame beta chains. Under each unique CDR3 protein, matching rows form one entry showing the most common genes and DNA. Recorded for this sample are approximately 330,000 distinct CDR3 sequences; about 21% of them occurred a single time. Clones ranked in the top ten supply around 50% of the sample. Sequenced: blood. Source of these receptors: a woman in her forties or fifties with Graves' hyperthyroidism.

This clonotype was seen at least ten times. The chain uses TRBV5-8 and TRBJ2-5; 13 bases map to TRBD2. The CDR3 loop spans 18 amino acids. The V gene end was trimmed by 2 bases and the J gene end by 5 bases; junction bases not matched to a gene: 12. From germline, CDR1 is SGHTS and CDR2 YDEGEE. The CDR3 DNA reads TGTGCCAGCAGCTTTCCGGGACTAGCGGGAAGTGATTCGGAGACCCAGTACTTC. Protein product: CASSFPGLAGSDSETQYF.

This clonotype was recorded a few times. The chain recombines TRBV5-1 with TRBJ2-6, with a possible D match to TRBD1 (6 bases). Germline V lookup: CDR1 SGHRS, CDR2 YFSETQ. V was shortened by 4 bases and J by 0 bases, with 11 bases between the two germline ends. This CDR3 region has 16 residues. The CDR3 region is CASSITGSSGANVLTF. The DNA of the CDR3 is TGCGCCAGCAGCATTACAGGGAGCTCTGGGGCCAACGTCCTGACTTTC.

At least ten counts were recorded for this clonotype. The chain uses TRBV7-9 and TRBJ2-7, with D possibly being TRBD2 (6 bases). The germline gives CDR1 SEHNR, CDR2 FQNEAQ (reference sequence). Deletions cut 1 base from V and 3 bases from J, with 13 bases between. This CDR3 spans 15 amino acids. The CDR3 DNA follows: TGTGCCAGCAGCTTAGGACTAGTGGACCTCTACGAGCAGTACTTC. The encoded protein is CASSLGLVDLYEQYF. Complete variable domain (other parts from reference TRBV7-9 and TRBJ2-7): DTGVSQNPRHKITKRGQNVTFRCDPISEHNRLYWYRQTLGQGPEFLTYFQNEAQLEKSRLLSDRFSAERPKGSFSTLEIQRTEQGDSAMYLCASSLGLVDLYEQYFGPGTRLTVT.

The rearrangement links TRBV5-6 to TRBJ1-5; D is ambiguous. CDR1 SGHDT and CDR2 YYEEEE come from the germline V gene. There are 13 residues in the CDR3. The V end lost 1 base, the J end lost 5 bases, and 7 bases lay between the germline ends. In DNA, the CDR3 is TGTGCCAGCAGCTTGTACAGTGATCAGCCCCAGCATTTT. Translation: CASSLYSDQPQHF. The full variable domain, rest sourced from reference TRBV5-6 and TRBJ1-5, is DAGVTQSPTHLIKTRGQQVTLRCSPKSGHDTVSWYQQALGQGPQFIFQYYEEEERQRGNFPDRFSGHQFPNYSSELNVNALLLGDSALYLCASSLYSDQPQHFGDGTRLSIL.

This clonotype was picked up many times. The chain carries TRBV5-5 and TRBJ1-1; D remains unclear. CDR1 and CDR2 from the germline V gene are SGHKS and YYEKEE (reference sequence). CDR3 length: 15 residues. V was pared by 0 bases and J by 4 bases, with 13 bases between. The CDR3 DNA reads TGTGCCAGCAGCTTGGTTTTAGGGATTGCCACTGAAGCTTTCTTT. As protein: CASSLVLGIATEAFF.

This clonotype was recorded at least ten times. The rearrangement links TRBV6-2 or TRBV6-3 to TRBJ1-6; D is unclear. Germline values: CDR1 MNHEY, CDR2 SVGEGT. The CDR3 spans 15 residues. V shed 0 bases and J shed 0 bases, with 3 bases lying between them. The CDR3 region has the DNA TGTGCCAGCAGTTACTCCAGCTCCTATAATTCACCCCTCCACTTT. Protein sequence: CASSYSSSYNSPLHF.

This clonotype was recorded many times. The rearrangement uses TRBV12-3 or TRBV12-4 and TRBJ1-1; 11 bases are a match to TRBD1. Trimming removed 5 bases from V and 6 bases from J; junction bases left unmatched: 5. This CDR3 has 14 residues. In DNA, the CDR3 is TGTGCCAGCAGTGCCCCGGGACAGGGGGCTGAAGCTTTCTTT. It is translated as CASSAPGQGAEAFF.

The chain couples TRBV7-2 to TRBJ2-3; no firm D call. The V end was cut by 2 bases, the J end by 0 bases, with 9 bases between. The CDR3 totals 15 residues. Germline assignment: CDR1 SGHTA and CDR2 FQGNSA. CDR3 sequence: CASSLNWDSTDTQYF. The CDR3 coding sequence is TGTGCCAGCAGCTTAAACTGGGATAGCACAGATACGCAGTATTTT.

The rearrangement links TRBV19 to TRBJ1-5; D ambiguous. Germline V CDR1 and CDR2: LNHDA, SQIVND (reference sequence). The CDR3 spans 15 residues. Trimming pared 2 bases from V and 2 bases from J, leaving 10 bases between. The CDR3 region has the DNA TGTGCCAGTAGTATAAGCCCAAATGGCAATCAGCCCCAGCATTTT. Amino acids: CASSISPNGNQPQHF.

This CDR3 is CASSQKGDRYNEQFF. As DNA, the CDR3 is TGTGCCAGCAGCCAAAAGGGAGACAGATACAATGAGCAGTTCTTC. The rearrangement links TRBV7-9 to TRBJ2-1; D may be TRBD1 or TRBD2 (5 bases each). Germline CDR1 and CDR2: SEHNR and FQNEAQ (reference sequence). Trimming removed 5 bases from V and 4 bases from J, with 15 bases in between. The CDR3 contains 15 residues.

The chain joins TRBV11-1 to TRBJ2-3; a weak D match, TRBD2 (6 bases). CDR1 is SGHAT and CDR2 is FQDESV in the germline V gene (reference sequence). V lost 5 bases and J lost 6, with 18 bases in between. The CDR3 sequence is 15 residues long. The CDR3 DNA reads TGTGCCAGCAGCCTTCCCGGGACTCCCGGGGATACGCAGTATTTT. Translation: CASSLPGTPGDTQYF.

This clonotype was seen only a few times. The chain combines TRBV15 with TRBJ2-3; D is uncertain. CDR1 and CDR2 from the germline V gene are LNHNV and YYDKDF (reference sequence). This CDR3 comprises 12 residues. V was shortened by 4 bases and J by 2 bases, with 4 bases between the two germline ends. The CDR3: CATSTYTDTQYF. The CDR3 nucleotides are TGTGCCACCAGCACATACACAGATACGCAGTATTTT.

This clonotype was detected ten times or more. The gene calls are TRBV7-9 and TRBJ2-3; the D gene is possibly TRBD2 (7 bases). Germline loops: CDR1 SEHNR, CDR2 FQNEAQ (reference sequence). Trimming cost V 1 base and J 9 bases, with 11 bases left between them. The CDR3 runs 13 residues. CDR3 in DNA: TGTGCCAGCAGCTTAGTGGGGGGGGCCACGCAGTATTTT. Translating it yields CASSLVGGATQYF.

This clonotype was picked up many times. This chain uses TRBV6-2 or TRBV6-3 with TRBJ1-1, with D possibly being TRBD1 (6 bases). V lost 6 bases to trimming and J lost 1 base, with 12 bases between them. Germline lookup yields CDR1 MNHEY and CDR2 SVGEGT. CDR3 length: 14 residues. CDR3: CASRIRQENTEAFF. CDR3 DNA: TGTGCCAGCAGAATCAGACAGGAGAACACTGAAGCTTTCTTT.

This clonotype was seen at least ten times. V gene TRBV13 combines with J gene TRBJ2-7; TRBD1 agrees at 8 bases. Germline CDR1 reads PRHDT; CDR2 reads FYEKMQ (reference sequence). V was clipped by 5 bases and J by 5 bases; unmatched bases: 5. The length of the CDR3 is 13 residues. CDR3 region: CASSLDRADEQYF. CDR3 coding DNA: TGTGCCAGCAGCCTGGACAGGGCGGACGAGCAGTACTTC.

V gene TRBV7-6 combines with J gene TRBJ1-6, with D possibly TRBD1 on 6 matching bases. Germline V gene sequence: CDR1 SGHVS, CDR2 FNYEAQ. The CDR3 has 16 amino acids. Trimming took 5 bases from V and 10 from J, leaving 21 bases between them. The DNA of the CDR3 is TGTGCCAGCAGCCGCGAGGGGGGCTATACTGGCTCACCCCTCCACTTT. This sequence encodes CASSREGGYTGSPLHF.

The J gene is TRBJ1-1, the V gene TRBV2, with a possible D match to TRBD1 (5 bases). Germline V lookup: CDR1 SNHLY, CDR2 FYNNEI. The ends were cut back, 4 bases at V and 2 bases at J, with 14 bases in the middle. The CDR3 spans 15 residues. The CDR3 here is CASSGGWASNTEAFF. The CDR3 DNA reads TGTGCCAGCAGTGGGGGGTGGGCGTCCAACACTGAAGCTTTCTTT.

The chain recombines TRBV12-3 or TRBV12-4 with TRBJ1-2, with 9 bases fitting TRBD1. The CDR3 contains 15 residues. J lost 4 bases, V lost 5 bases, and 8 bases had no gene match. The CDR3, as DNA: TGTGCCAGCAGTGCGGACAGGGGAGCTCTCTATGGCTACACCTTC. This translates into CASSADRGALYGYTF.

Ten or more counts support this clonotype. The chain is built from TRBV5-1 and TRBJ2-1; D might be TRBD2 (6 bases). Deletions cut 0 bases from V and 4 bases from J, with 8 bases between. The CDR3 is 14 residues long. Germline V CDR1 and CDR2: SGHRS, YFSETQ. CDR3 in DNA: TGCGCCAGCAGCTTGGGGGGACTGTACAATGAGCAGTTCTTC. Translated, it gives CASSLGGLYNEQFF. The full variable domain, completed using reference TRBV5-1 and TRBJ2-1, is KAGVTQTPRYLIKTRGQQVTLSCSPISGHRSVSWYQQTPGQGLQFLFEYFSETQRNKGNFPGRFSGRQFSNSRSEMNVSTLELGDSALYLCASSLGGLYNEQFFGPGTRLTVL.

This clonotype was found many times. The chain combines TRBV18 with TRBJ1-4, with D unresolved. Germline V lookup: CDR1 KGHSH, CDR2 LQKENI. CDR3 length: 15 amino acids. V was trimmed by 3 bases and J by 5 bases, leaving 13 bases between them. The CDR3 region is CASSPVTVQNEKLFF. For the CDR3, the DNA is TGTGCCAGCTCACCCGTGACTGTCCAGAATGAAAAACTGTTTTTT.